This T cell receptor beta chain was sequenced during a study of blood T cells in healthy people across ages. Regarding the study as a whole: Older individuals had lower TCR beta diversity per million T cells (the decline was roughly linear).

From germline, CDR1 is SGHTA and CDR2 FQGNSA. The CDR3 runs 12 residues. Between the trimmed V and J ends, which lost 6 bases and 2 bases, there was a span of 8 bases. On this clonotype: Antigen specificity is unknown.

For the second PCR, which ran for roughly 6 to 11 cycles, a sample-barcoded 5' primer and a J-beta primer mix were used. TCRdb reanalysed the 5' RACE reads using MiXCR and keeps one entry per CDR3 protein. The sample includes more than 500,000 distinct CDR3 sequences, approximately 26% of them seen just once. These same records also appear under a second study, on T cells of mothers and their children. From that paper: Persistent microchimeric T cell clones were sought, and none were detected.

The sequence was collected from a boy younger than 10 in good health. The chain links TRBV7-2 to TRBJ2-7; no definite D call. Specimen: blood. CDR3 protein: CASSLNAYEQYF. For the CDR3, the DNA is TGTGCCAGCAGTCTTAACGCCTACGAGCAGTACTTC.